These 13 T cell receptor beta chains were sequenced from one sample in a study of T cells in Graves' hyperthyroidism and ophthalmopathy. RNA transcripts were the template for amplifying TCR beta CDR3 regions. First-round RT-PCR targeting the TCR CDR3 was performed with the HTBI primer set. TCRdb reprocessed the multiplex PCR reads with MiXCR, giving one entry per CDR3 protein. This table has 460,000 or so distinct CDR3 sequences, approximately 15% appearing once. Material for sequencing was blood. The receptor set was obtained from a woman aged 18-30 years with Graves' hyperthyroidism.

Many counts were recorded for this clonotype. The chain links TRBV6-1 to TRBJ2-1; D tentatively reads TRBD1 or TRBD2 (5 bases each). CDR1 MNHNS and CDR2 SASEGT come from the germline V gene. This CDR3 region has 15 residues. The V end lost 7 bases, the J end lost 1 base, and 14 bases lay between the germline ends. CDR3 in DNA: TGTGCCAGCAACAAAGTAGGGACGTCCTACAATGAGCAGTTCTTC. It yields the protein CASNKVGTSYNEQFF.

CDR3 sequence reads: CASSQEGSGIKNIQYF. CDR3 nucleotide sequence: TGCGCCAGCAGCCAAGAGGGGAGCGGGATCAAAAACATTCAGTACTTC. V gene TRBV4-1 combines with J gene TRBJ2-4; 7 nucleotides line up with TRBD2. V gave up 0 bases and J gave up 3 bases; unmatched junction bases: 5. Per germline, CDR1 MGHRA and CDR2 YSYEKL. This CDR3 region has 16 residues.

The sample holds many counts of this clonotype. The V gene is TRBV28, the J gene TRBJ2-1; TRBD1 might be the D (5 bases). V was pared by 5 bases and J by 7 bases, with 15 bases between. Germline V lookup: CDR1 MDHEN, CDR2 SYDVKM. This CDR3 has 14 residues. CDR3 nucleotides: TGTGCCAGCAGTCCTCTAGGGGTCAGTAATGAGCAGTTCTTC. Translation: CASSPLGVSNEQFF.

The gene calls are TRBV19 and TRBJ2-5; 9 bases match TRBD2. Germline V gene data show CDR1 as LNHDA and CDR2 as SQIVND (reference sequence). This CDR3 spans 14 amino acids. V trimming: 5 bases; J trimming: 5 bases; junction bases outside the gene matches: 6. The chain's CDR3 is CASSGVAGEETQYF. DNA for the CDR3: TGTGCCAGTAGTGGGGTAGCGGGAGAGGAGACCCAGTACTTC.

Many counts were recorded for this clonotype. V and J are TRBV11-2 and TRBJ2-1; perhaps TRBD2 as D (6 bases). This CDR3 is 17 amino acids long. Germline-derived CDR1 and CDR2 are SGHAT and FQNNGV. Deletions cut 1 base from V and 0 bases from J, with 13 bases between. The CDR3 sequence is CASSLGLWGVSYNEQFF. The CDR3 region has the DNA TGTGCCAGCAGCTTAGGTCTATGGGGGGTCTCCTACAATGAGCAGTTCTTC. Together with reference TRBV11-2 and TRBJ2-1, the CDR3 gives the full variable domain: EAGVAQSPRYKIIEKRQSVAFWCNPISGHATLYWYQQILGQGPKLLIQFQNNGVVDDSQLPKDRFSAERLKGVDSTLKIQPAKLEDSAVYLCASSLGLWGVSYNEQFFGPGTRLTVL.

This clonotype has a count of ten or more. The rearrangement uses TRBV5-6 and TRBJ2-5; 7 bases agree with TRBD1. The junction had 1 base not matched to a gene; V was cut back by 3 bases and J by 2 bases. CDR3 length: 13 residues. The germline V gene has CDR1 SGHDT and CDR2 YYEEEE. The CDR3 DNA is TGTGCCAGCAGCTGGGACAGTCAAGAGACCCAGTACTTC. Its translation: CASSWDSQETQYF.

The chain couples TRBV2 to TRBJ2-3, with TRBD2 matching over 11 bases. The CDR3 runs 14 residues. Losses at the gene ends were 6 bases for V and 6 bases for J; bases not matched to a gene: 5. Germline V gives CDR1 SNHLY, CDR2 FYNNEI. The CDR3 DNA reads TGTGCCAGCAGCTTAGCGGGAGGGCTCGATACGCAGTATTTT. This sequence encodes CASSLAGGLDTQYF.

At least ten counts were recorded for this clonotype. The chain has TRBV5-1 and TRBJ2-6; maybe TRBD1 (6 bases). The length of the CDR3 is 16 residues. V was pared by 5 bases and J by 1 base, with 13 bases between. The germline V gene has CDR1 SGHRS and CDR2 YFSETQ. CDR3 sequence: CASSLNTGSGANVLTF. The CDR3 DNA follows: TGCGCCAGCAGTTTGAATACAGGGTCTGGGGCCAACGTCCTGACTTTC. Using reference TRBV5-1 and TRBJ2-6 for the parts outside the CDR3, the full variable domain is KAGVTQTPRYLIKTRGQQVTLSCSPISGHRSVSWYQQTPGQGLQFLFEYFSETQRNKGNFPGRFSGRQFSNSRSEMNVSTLELGDSALYLCASSLNTGSGANVLTFGAGSRLTVL.

This clonotype was seen repeatedly, ten times or more. The V gene is TRBV18, the J gene TRBJ2-3; the D gene is possibly TRBD1 (6 bases). V lost 6 bases, J lost 4 bases, and 17 bases lay in between. Per germline, CDR1 KGHSH and CDR2 LQKENI. The length of the CDR3 is 15 residues. CDR3 bases: TGTGCCAGCTCTGGGGCGTGGGGGCCCGCAGATACGCAGTATTTT. Protein sequence: CASSGAWGPADTQYF.

This sequence joins TRBV24-1 and TRBJ1-1; 8 bases are a match to TRBD1. Germline V gene lookup returns CDR1 KGHDR and CDR2 SFDVKD. The CDR3 has 13 residues. V dropped 9 bases and J dropped 4; count of bases not matched to a gene: 6. The CDR3 here is CATRGQGPTEAFF. The CDR3 region has the DNA TGTGCCACCCGCGGACAGGGTCCCACTGAAGCTTTCTTT.

V and J are TRBV11-3 and TRBJ1-2; tentative D call: TRBD1 (5 bases). With 0 bases removed from V and 8 bases from J, the gap between germline ends came to 13 bases. CDR1 is SGHNT, CDR2 YENEEA, per germline. The CDR3 spans 14 residues. As DNA, the CDR3 is TGTGCCAGCAGCTTAGACTTGGGGGTTGGCGGCTACACCTTC. Its translation: CASSLDLGVGGYTF. Looking up the rest from reference TRBV11-3 and TRBJ1-2 gives the full variable domain: EAGVVQSPRYKIIEKKQPVAFWCNPISGHNTLYWYLQNLGQGPELLIRYENEEAVDDSQLPKDRFSAERLKGVDSTLKIQPAELGDSAVYLCASSLDLGVGGYTFGSGTRLTVV.

This clonotype was picked up many times. The gene calls are TRBV15 and TRBJ2-2, with 8 bases that match TRBD2. This CDR3 comprises 15 residues. The germline CDR1 and CDR2 sequences are LNHNV and YYDKDF (reference sequence). V dropped 3 bases and J dropped 7; count of bases not matched to a gene: 7. For the CDR3, the DNA is TGTGCCACCAGCAGCCGGACTAGCTGGGGCGGGGAGCTGTTTTTT. Encoded protein: CATSSRTSWGGELFF.

This clonotype came up many times. This chain uses TRBV11-3 with TRBJ2-3; unclear D gene. This CDR3 region has 13 residues. Deletions cut 1 base from V and 13 bases from J, with 15 bases between. The germline gives CDR1 SGHNT, CDR2 YENEEA. CDR3 sequence reads: CASSLVDSGRKYF. The DNA for the CDR3 is TGTGCCAGCAGCTTAGTTGATTCTGGCAGGAAGTATTTT.